In this sample, the clone carrying this T cell receptor beta chain turned up a few times. The data derive from a study of T cells in Graves' hyperthyroidism and ophthalmopathy. The CDR3 contains 14 residues. The germline V gene encodes CDR1 LNHNV and CDR2 YYDKDF (reference sequence). V lost 1 base and J 5 bases, leaving 8 bases between the germline ends. The CDR3 regions of TCR beta were amplified from RNA transcripts. The HTBI primer set drove a first-round RT-PCR of the TCR CDR3. MiXCR was run by TCRdb on the multiplex PCR reads, yielding one entry per CDR3 protein. The table records around 350,000 distinct CDR3 sequences, around 13% of them present only once.

The rearrangement links TRBV15 to TRBJ1-4; weak D call: TRBD1 (6 bases). Sequencing used blood. The TCR was taken from a woman between 25 and 40 years old with Graves' ophthalmopathy. CDR3 region: CATSRVQGNEKLFF. In DNA, the CDR3 is TGTGCCACCAGCAGAGTTCAGGGGAATGAAAAACTGTTTTTT.